This TCR beta chain was obtained from a study of shared clonotypes between healthy human individuals. Notes on the study in general: Some naive CD4 clonotypes, roughly 5%, turned up in common across a few donors. Naive subsets usually exceeded memory subsets in estimated richness.

The method was immunoSEQ multiplex PCR; TCRdb's version includes in-frame clones alone and lacks a portion of them. Of 1,100,000 or so clones in the sample, more than 75% are singletons; the top ten hold more than 0.5%. There are 15 residues in the CDR3. V shed 4 bases, J shed 6 bases, and the junction held 6 bases outside the gene matches. The germline gives CDR1 LGHNA, CDR2 YNFKEQ. It was into CD45RA+ naive and CD45RA-negative memory subsets that the CD4+ cells were split. In regard to this clone: Its antigen is as yet unknown.

Sequenced input: memory CD4+ T cells from PBMCs. Subset in this sample: CD45RA-negative fraction. This TCR was recovered from a man younger than 35 in good health. Some clones in this sample may be carry-over from other donors' samples. V usage is TRBV4-2 and J usage is TRBJ1-4, with 9 bases matching TRBD1. The CDR3 protein is CASSLGGTGYEKLFF. The CDR3 DNA reads as TGTGCCAGCAGCCTGGGGGGGACAGGGTATGAAAAACTGTTTTTT.